This passage covers 11 T cell receptor beta chains from one sample sequenced in a study of blood T cell repertoires in COVID-19. Some clones are missing from TCRdb's copy, which holds only in-frame ones; the method was immunoSEQ multiplex PCR. The sample lists 280,000 or so clones, roughly 86% occurring once. Material: PBMCs or T cells enriched from blood (not recorded which). The receptors originated from a woman aged 45-65 years who had been exposed to COVID-19.

The rearrangement links TRBV19 to TRBJ2-7, with TRBD1 identical over 8 bases. The germline CDR1 and CDR2 sequences are LNHDA and SQIVND (reference sequence). V shed 5 bases, J shed 3 bases, and the junction held 6 bases outside the gene matches. CDR3 length equals 14 residues. CDR3 nucleotide sequence: TGTGCCAGTAGTCCGCGGACAGGGAGCTACGAGCAGTACTTC. It encodes CASSPRTGSYEQYF.

The chain has TRBV10-3 and TRBJ1-2; a possible D gene is TRBD1 (5 bases). Trimming shortened V by 3 bases and J by 5 bases, and 10 bases separated the two germline ends. The V gene's germline CDR1 is ENHRY and CDR2 SYGVKD. The CDR3 loop spans 13 amino acids. In DNA form, the CDR3 reads TGTGCCATCAGTGATGTCGGGGGATATGGCTACACCTTC. Translation: CAISDVGGYGYTF.

This clone was picked up one time. The chain is built from TRBV19 and TRBJ2-5; D is perhaps TRBD2 (7 bases). Germline-derived CDR1 and CDR2 are LNHDA and SQIVND (reference sequence). The V end was cut by 6 bases, the J end by 5 bases, with 19 bases between. The CDR3 extends over 15 amino acids. CDR3 loop: CASSPGGQAGETQYF. The CDR3 nucleotides are TGTGCCAGTAGCCCCGGGGGGCAAGCGGGGGAGACCCAGTACTTC.

As for this clone: Other nucleotide sequences from this sample produce the same CDR3. The V call is TRBV19, the J call TRBJ1-5; 9 nucleotides match TRBD1. J was trimmed by 1 base and V by 5 bases; bases with no gene match: 3. The CDR3 totals 15 residues. From germline, CDR1 is LNHDA and CDR2 SQIVND (reference sequence). The CDR3 protein is CASSGGQGSNQPQHF. The CDR3 region has the DNA TGTGCCAGTAGTGGAGGACAGGGGAGCAATCAGCCCCAGCATTTT.

The chain carries TRBV7-2 and TRBJ2-7; 13 bases line up with TRBD2. This CDR3 comprises 15 residues. V was pared by 5 bases and J by 7 bases, with 8 bases of the junction left unmatched. Germline V CDR1 and CDR2: SGHTA, FQGNSA. The CDR3 sequence: CASSLGLAGAGEQYF. As DNA, the CDR3 is TGTGCCAGCAGCCTTGGACTAGCGGGGGCGGGGGAGCAGTACTTC.

CDR3 region: CASSLIGSGNTEAFF. As DNA, the CDR3 is TGTGCCAGCAGCTTGATCGGCTCAGGGAACACTGAAGCTTTCTTT. The V call is TRBV5-5, the J call TRBJ1-1, with unresolved D. CDR3 size: 15 residues. CDR1 is SGHKS, CDR2 YYEKEE, per germline (reference sequence). Trimming removed 1 base from V and 1 base from J, with 11 bases in between. Variable domain in full (rest from reference TRBV5-5 and TRBJ1-1): DAGVTQSPTHLIKTRGQQVTLRCSPISGHKSVSWYQQVLGQGPQFIFQYYEKEERGRGNFPDRFSARQFPNYSSELNVNALLLGDSALYLCASSLIGSGNTEAFFGQGTRLTVV.

This chain connects TRBV5-4 to TRBJ1-6, with 7 bases that match TRBD1. The junction had 10 bases not matched to a gene; V was cut back by 1 base and J by 9 bases. Germline V gives CDR1 SGHNT, CDR2 YYREEE (reference sequence). This CDR3 is 16 amino acids long. The CDR3 nucleotides read TGTGCCAGCAGCTTGAGTCCCGACAGGGACCTTTCACCCCTCCACTTT. Its translation is CASSLSPDRDLSPLHF.

The CDR3 nucleotides are TGCGCCAGCAACCTAGCGGGGAGCACAGATACGCAGTATTTT. It encodes CASNLAGSTDTQYF. This chain links TRBV10-2 with TRBJ2-3; 9 bases match TRBD2. The CDR3 has 14 residues. Germline lookup yields CDR1 WSHSY and CDR2 SAAADI. V lost 7 bases to trimming and J lost 0 bases; unmatched junction nucleotides: 2.

The CDR3 bases are TGTGCCAGCAGTTCGAGGACAGAATGGAATCAGCCCCAGCATTTT. Amino acid sequence: CASSSRTEWNQPQHF. The J gene is TRBJ1-5, the V gene TRBV5-8, with TRBD1 as a possible D gene (6 bases). V lost 5 bases to trimming and J lost 4 bases, with 16 bases between them. Germline V gene lookup returns CDR1 SGHTS and CDR2 YDEGEE. This CDR3 is 15 amino acids long.

This sequence joins TRBV4-2 and TRBJ2-5; TRBD1 agrees at 7 bases. CDR1 is LGHNA, CDR2 YNFKEQ, per germline. V trimming: 1 base; J trimming: 1 base; junction bases outside the gene matches: 3. The CDR3 is 15 amino acids. CDR3 nucleotide sequence: TGTGCCAGCAGCCAAGGGGACAGCCCCCAAGAGACCCAGTACTTC. It encodes CASSQGDSPQETQYF.

The chain recombines TRBV27 with TRBJ1-1; TRBD1 matches 8 bases. This CDR3 contains 14 residues. Trimming at V came to 6 bases and at J to 7 bases, leaving 10 bases not matched to a gene. Germline V gives CDR1 MNHEY, CDR2 SMNVEV (reference sequence). The DNA for the CDR3 is TGTGCCAGCAGCTGGGGGACAGGAGCGGGTGAAGCTTTCTTT. This codes for CASSWGTGAGEAFF.